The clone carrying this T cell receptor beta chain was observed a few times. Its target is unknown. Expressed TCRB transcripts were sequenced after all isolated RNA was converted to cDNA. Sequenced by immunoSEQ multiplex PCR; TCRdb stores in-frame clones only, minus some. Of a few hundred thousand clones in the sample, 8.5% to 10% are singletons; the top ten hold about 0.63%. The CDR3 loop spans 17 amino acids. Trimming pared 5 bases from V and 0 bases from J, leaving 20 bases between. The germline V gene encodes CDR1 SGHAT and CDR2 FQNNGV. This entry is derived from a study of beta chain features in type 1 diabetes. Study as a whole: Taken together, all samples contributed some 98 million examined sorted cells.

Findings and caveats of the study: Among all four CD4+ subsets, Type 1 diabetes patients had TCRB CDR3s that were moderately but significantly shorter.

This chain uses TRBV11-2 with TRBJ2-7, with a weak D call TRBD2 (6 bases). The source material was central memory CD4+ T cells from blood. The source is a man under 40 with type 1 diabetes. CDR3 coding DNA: TGTGCCAGCAGCCAAGTCGGACTACCGGGAGTCTCCTACGAGCAGTACTTC. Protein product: CASSQVGLPGVSYEQYF.